This T cell receptor (beta chain) was sequenced in a study of regulatory T cells in long-lasting Graves disease. Arm-PCR of CDR3 regions and iRepertoire HTBI primers were the basis on which TCR beta libraries were built. TCRdb used MiXCR to reprocess the multiplex PCR reads, holding one entry per CDR3 protein. This repertoire shows approximately 540,000 distinct CDR3 sequences, around 12% found once; its top ten account for roughly 8.2%. Deletions cut 0 bases from V and 7 bases from J, with 15 bases between. The CDR3 is 15 residues long. Per germline, CDR1 KGHSH and CDR2 LQKENI. This sample's time point: newly diagnosed GD, antithyroid drugs for less than 3 months. The TCR library used RNA extracted from PBMCs. This clonotype was detected ten times or more. This same sample was also part of a study on T cells in Graves' hyperthyroidism and ophthalmopathy. As reported in that work: Stable hyperthyroidism and ophthalmopathy were separated using 13 V-J signatures.

This TCR was sampled from a woman aged 25-40 years with Graves disease. This material consisted of peripheral blood mononuclear cells (PBMCs), taken at new diagnosis, from a patient treated with antithyroid drugs. The V and J genes are TRBV18 and TRBJ1-2, with D perhaps TRBD1 (6 bases). The CDR3 sequence is CASSPPQSGVAGYTF. In nucleotides, the CDR3 is TGTGCCAGCTCACCACCTCAGTCAGGGGTGGCTGGCTACACCTTC.